Listed below are T cell receptor beta chains from one sample, sequenced in a study of T cell responses to AZD1222 COVID-19 vaccine. The data were produced by immunoSEQ multiplex PCR, yet TCRdb's version contains in-frame clones alone and is incomplete. The data contain approximately 180,000 clones, approximately 88% of them singletons. Sequenced here: peripheral blood, sampled on day 0 of AZD1222 vaccination. All receptors come from an adult in good health. The CDR3 runs from the conserved cysteine through the conserved F or W. D genes are given only for firm matches. Some rows mark clone size as missing; the rest say once, few, many or name a class of expanded clone.

j_gene | abundance | v_gene | d_gene | CDR3nt | CDR3aa
TRBJ1-4 | - | TRBV3-1/TRBV3-2 | - | TGTGCCAGCAGCCAAGATAGTTGGCAGGCTAAGGGAGTTGGAGAAAAACTGTTTTTT | CASSQDSWQAKGVGEKLFF
TRBJ1-2 | - | TRBV7-9 | - | TGTGCCAGCAGCTTTGGGGGTTATGACTATGGCTACACCTTC | CASSFGGYDYGYTF
TRBJ2-1 | once | TRBV7-2 | TRBD2 | TGTGCCAGCTCGACCGGGACTAGCTGGTACAATGAGCAGTTCTTC | CASSTGTSWYNEQFF
TRBJ1-5 | - | TRBV11-2 | TRBD1 | TGTGCCAGCAGCTCGGCGGGACAGCCGAATCAGCCCCAGCATTTT | CASSSAGQPNQPQHF
TRBJ1-2 | once | TRBV24-1 | TRBD1 | TGTGCCCCCGAGGGCAGGGGGCATCTTCATGACTATGGCTACACCTTC | CAPEGRGHLHDYGYTF
TRBJ2-7 | - | TRBV30 | - | TGTGCCTGGAGTGTACTGGGGCCCTACGAGCAGTACTTC | CAWSVLGPYEQYF
TRBJ2-2 | - | TRBV5-5 | - | TGTGCCAGCGGTCGCTCTTCCGGGAACCTGAGGACCGGGGAGCTGTTTTTT | CASGRSSGNLRTGELFF
TRBJ1-2 | - | TRBV27 | TRBD1 | TGTGCCAGCAGTTTGAACACAGGGGAAGGCTACACCTTC | CASSLNTGEGYTF
TRBJ1-4 | - | TRBV5-1 | - | TGCGCCAGCAGCTTGGGCAGGGATAATGAAAAACTGTTTTTT | CASSLGRDNEKLFF
TRBJ2-3 | - | TRBV9 | TRBD2 | TGTGCCAGCAGCGTGGGTGGAGCGGGGGTTGCAGATACGCAGTATTTT | CASSVGGAGVADTQYF
TRBJ1-4 | - | TRBV28 | - | TGTGCCAGCACTCCTGGGGGGAGGGAACTGTTTTTT | CASTPGGRELFF
TRBJ1-5 | - | TRBV21-1 | - | TGTGCCAGCAGGGTCCATCAAAGCAATCAGCCCCAGCATTTT | CASRVHQSNQPQHF
TRBJ2-1 | - | TRBV5-6 | - | TGTGCCAGCAGCCTACCCATAGCGGTACTCTACAATGAGCAGTTCTTC | CASSLPIAVLYNEQFF
TRBJ2-3 | - | TRBV5-1 | - | TGCGCCAGCAGCTTGGAGGCGCCTAGCACAGATACGCAGTATTTT | CASSLEAPSTDTQYF
TRBJ1-6 | - | TRBV28 | - | TGTGCCAGCAGATTCCCCGGGGGGGGTGGGCTTAATTCACCCCTCCACTTT | CASRFPGGGGLNSPLHF